This entry concerns a single T cell receptor (beta chain). Repertoires were generated with immunoSEQ multiplex PCR, while TCRdb's copy carries only in-frame clones and drops some. The table lists about 82,000 clones, roughly 95% of them singletons, with 0.3% to 0.45% in the top ten. This CDR3 spans 15 amino acids. J gave up 4 bases and V 5 bases, and 11 bases lay outside the gene matches. Germline loops: CDR1 SGHTA, CDR2 FQGNSA. The source of the sample is a study of technical replicates of blood from several donors. The TCR was taken from a human donor in good health. The rearrangement joins TRBV7-2 to TRBJ2-7, with 7 bases matching TRBD1. Sample: T cells isolated from PBMCs. The CDR3 loop reads CASSPTGTELYEQYF. In DNA form, the CDR3 reads TGTGCCAGCAGCCCCACCGGGACAGAGCTTTACGAGCAGTACTTC.